The 25 T cell receptor beta chains reported below all come from one sample, sequenced in a study of T-cell memory formation after mild COVID-19. TCRdb recomputed calls from the 5' RACE reads with MiXCR, one row per CDR3 protein. The repertoire has approximately 580,000 distinct CDR3 sequences, roughly 20% of them found once; the top ten carry under 15%. Sequencing was done on a sample of PBMCs or a T cell subset sorted from them (not recorded which). These receptors originate from an adult woman who had mild COVID-19 (a few samples of this study predate the infection). Cell type and time point are not known.

V usage is TRBV21-1 and J usage is TRBJ2-6; the D call in the table, TRBD1, was not verified against the DNA. TRBV21-1 is an annotated pseudogene. The CDR3 has 19 residues. This CDR3 is CASSKARGTELSGANVLTF. The DNA for the CDR3 is TGTGCCAGCAGCAAAGCGCGTGGGACAGAACTCTCTGGGGCCAACGTCCTGACTTTC.

This clonotype was detected once. This sequence joins TRBV2 and TRBJ1-2; no firm D call. This CDR3 spans 11 amino acids. Deletions cut 10 bases from V and 7 bases from J, with 13 bases between. CDR1 and CDR2 from the germline V gene are SNHLY and FYNNEI. The CDR3 is CAIKGFGGYTF. In DNA, the CDR3 is TGTGCCATCAAGGGTTTCGGTGGCTACACCTTC.

The chain uses TRBV30 and TRBJ2-1, with D possibly being TRBD2 (5 bases). The germline CDR1 and CDR2 sequences are GTSNPN and SVGIG (reference sequence). The CDR3 consists of 12 residues. With 7 bases removed from V and 6 bases from J, the gap between germline ends came to 13 bases. The CDR3 spells CASSGRGNEQFF. The CDR3 DNA sequence: TGTGCCTCTAGTGGGAGAGGCAATGAGCAGTTCTTC. Complete variable domain (other parts from reference TRBV30 and TRBJ2-1): SQTIHQWPATLVQPVGSPLSLECTVEGTSNPNLYWYRQAAGRGLQLLFYSVGIGQISSEVPQNLSASRPQDRQFILSSKKLLLSDSGFYLCASSGRGNEQFFGPGTRLTVL.

The V gene is TRBV5-1, the J gene TRBJ1-4; D unresolved. This CDR3 has 15 residues. Germline loops: CDR1 SGHRS, CDR2 YFSETQ. Trimming left V 0 bases short and J 7 bases short, with 13 bases between. Here the CDR3 DNA reads TGCGCCAGCAGCTTGGAGGGCGCTTCGCGTGAAAAACTGTTTTTT. Protein sequence: CASSLEGASREKLFF.

The gene calls are TRBV2 and TRBJ2-3; tentatively, D is TRBD2 (5 bases). The V end lost 9 bases, the J end lost 0 bases, and 13 bases lay between the germline ends. CDR3 length: 14 residues. CDR1 is SNHLY, CDR2 FYNNEI, per germline. The CDR3 coding sequence is TGTGCCAGTTCTGGGGAGTTTAGCACAGATACGCAGTATTTT. The encoded protein is CASSGEFSTDTQYF.

The chain recombines TRBV7-2 with TRBJ2-2; 8 bases are a match to TRBD1. With V trimmed by 4 bases and J by 8 bases, 3 bases remained unmatched. Germline V gene lookup returns CDR1 SGHTA and CDR2 FQGNSA. The CDR3 is made up of 13 amino acids. DNA of the CDR3: TGTGCCAGCAGCTCGGACAGGGAAGGGGAGCTGTTTTTT. It yields the protein CASSSDREGELFF.

The chain combines TRBV10-3 with TRBJ2-7; D not certain. CDR3 length equals 15 residues. The germline V and J ends were trimmed by 2 bases and 0 bases, with 11 bases remaining between them. Germline loops: CDR1 ENHRY, CDR2 SYGVKD. The CDR3 DNA reads TGTGCCATCAGTGAGGAAGGGTTCGACTCCTACGAGCAGTACTTC. Protein: CAISEEGFDSYEQYF.

The chain has TRBV4-1 and TRBJ2-1; D gene ambiguous. Between the trimmed V and J ends, which lost 0 bases and 0 bases, there was a span of 9 bases. In germline, CDR1 is MGHRA, CDR2 YSYEKL. This CDR3 contains 16 residues. The CDR3 bases are TGCGCCAGCAGCCAAGATTTCCCCGTCTCCTACAATGAGCAGTTCTTC. It codes for CASSQDFPVSYNEQFF.

This clonotype came up many times. This rearrangement joins TRBV18 to TRBJ2-1; 11 bases are a match to TRBD2. The V and J ends lost 4 bases and 9 bases, in that order; junction bases with no gene match: 11. In germline, CDR1 is KGHSH, CDR2 LQKENI. The CDR3 is 16 residues long. The CDR3 sequence: CASSLALAGGPGEQFF. The DNA for the CDR3 is TGTGCCAGCTCACTGGCCTTAGCGGGAGGGCCAGGTGAGCAGTTCTTC.

To note about this clonotype: The junction and the germline gene differ at one end; a read error may be behind it. The chain uses TRBV7-9 and TRBJ2-2; D might be TRBD1 or TRBD2, each matching 5 bases. CDR1 and CDR2 (germline): SEHNR, FQNEAQ (reference sequence). The CDR3 has 15 amino acids. CDR3 in amino acids: CASSPNGANTGEMFF. The CDR3 region has the DNA TGTGCCAGCAGCCCCAACGGGGCGAACACCGGGGAGATGTTTTTT.

This chain connects TRBV6-2 or TRBV6-3 to TRBJ2-3, with no clear D. Trimming pared 0 bases from V and 3 bases from J, leaving 7 bases between. The CDR3 sequence is 14 residues long. Germline V gene data show CDR1 as MNHEY and CDR2 as SVGEGT. CDR3 region: CASSYSVVTDTQYF. Here the CDR3 DNA reads TGTGCCAGCAGTTACTCAGTAGTTACAGATACGCAGTATTTT.

CDR3: CSARDPAGVLDTQYF. CDR3 in DNA: TGCAGTGCTAGAGACCCAGCGGGAGTATTAGATACGCAGTATTTT. This chain links TRBV20-1 with TRBJ2-3; TRBD2 agrees at 8 bases. There are 15 residues in the CDR3. V dropped 0 bases and J dropped 5; count of bases not matched to a gene: 7. Germline CDR1 DFQATT, CDR2 SNEGSKA (reference sequence).

This clonotype was recorded only once. The chain links TRBV6-5 to TRBJ2-7, with a weak D call TRBD1 (8 bases). Per the germline V gene, CDR1 is MNHEY and CDR2 is SVGAGI. The CDR3 spans 15 residues. Trimming stripped 4 bases from V and 5 bases from J, with 18 bases between. In nucleotides, the CDR3 is TGTGCCAGCAGTTTCCGACAGGGGAGGGCCAACGAGCAGTACTTC. It is translated as CASSFRQGRANEQYF.

The chain links TRBV6-2 or TRBV6-3 to TRBJ2-7; 15 bases are a match to TRBD2. V was clipped by 7 bases and J by 4 bases; unmatched bases: 5. Germline loops: CDR1 MNHEY, CDR2 SVGEGT. The CDR3 length is 15 residues. The chain's CDR3 is CASKRGLAGGYEQYF. The CDR3 region has the DNA TGTGCCAGCAAACGGGGACTAGCGGGAGGTTACGAGCAGTACTTC.

This clonotype was observed many times. The chain employs TRBV7-9 and TRBJ2-5, with D tentatively TRBD2 (6 bases). The CDR3 has 15 residues. Germline CDR1 and CDR2: SEHNR and FQNEAQ (reference sequence). V was cut by 5 bases and J by 2 bases, with 15 bases left in between. The CDR3 protein is CASSPKTRLQETQYF. For the CDR3, the DNA is TGTGCCAGCAGCCCCAAGACTAGGCTACAAGAGACCCAGTACTTC.

The rearrangement uses TRBV24-1 and TRBJ2-6; maybe TRBD1 (6 bases). Trimming pared 3 bases from V and 4 bases from J, leaving 12 bases between. The CDR3 has 16 residues. CDR1 KGHDR and CDR2 SFDVKD come from the germline V gene. DNA of the CDR3: TGTGCCACCAGTGATCCCAGGGGTGGAGGGGCCAACGTCCTGACTTTC. Protein product: CATSDPRGGGANVLTF.

This clonotype came up many times. The V gene is TRBV12-3 or TRBV12-4, the J gene TRBJ2-1; 14 positions match TRBD2. V dropped 6 bases and J dropped 10; count of bases not matched to a gene: 11. The CDR3 has 16 amino acids. The CDR3 DNA follows: TGTGCCAGCAGCCCCCCGGGACTAGCGGGGGTGCTCGAGCAGTTCTTC. It yields the protein CASSPPGLAGVLEQFF.

The chain has TRBV6-1 and TRBJ2-7; no firm D call. CDR3 length equals 14 residues. The V end was cut by 2 bases, the J end by 2 bases, with 10 bases between. Germline values: CDR1 MNHNS, CDR2 SASEGT. CDR3 DNA: TGTGCCAGCAGTGAATGGGTAGGGCCCTACGAGCAGTACTTC. Translated, it gives CASSEWVGPYEQYF.

The chain couples TRBV4-2 to TRBJ2-2; a weak D match, TRBD2 (5 bases). V lost 1 base to trimming and J lost 5 bases, with 11 bases between them. The germline gives CDR1 LGHNA, CDR2 YNFKEQ. This CDR3 is built from 15 residues. As DNA, the CDR3 is TGTGCCAGCAGCCAAGGCTCGGGAATTACCGGGGAGCTGTTTTTT. Translating it yields CASSQGSGITGELFF.

Only a few counts were recorded for this clonotype. The chain links TRBV12-3 or TRBV12-4 to TRBJ1-2; 11 positions agree with TRBD1. The CDR3 sequence is 16 residues long. Germline trimming cut 6 bases from V and 8 bases from J; bases unmatched to any gene: 14. This CDR3 is CASRARDRGLLRGYTF. CDR3 nucleotides: TGTGCCAGCAGAGCCCGGGACAGGGGGTTGTTACGAGGCTACACCTTC.

The V gene is TRBV4-1, the J gene TRBJ1-6; 9 bases are a match to TRBD1. From germline, CDR1 is MGHRA and CDR2 YSYEKL. The CDR3 spans 16 residues. Trimming cost V 4 bases and J 8 bases; bases outside gene matches: 9. The CDR3 coding sequence is TGCGCCAGCAGCCGTACTCCGGGACAGGGAGATTCACCCCTCCACTTT. Encoded protein: CASSRTPGQGDSPLHF.

This clonotype was recorded many times. The V call is TRBV11-2, the J call TRBJ2-3; the D gene could be TRBD1 or TRBD2 (5 bases each). Trimming stripped 6 bases from V and 1 base from J, with 14 bases between. CDR3 size: 15 residues. CDR1 is SGHAT and CDR2 is FQNNGV in the germline V gene. The CDR3 coding sequence is TGTGCCAGCAGTCGACTTATGGGGGGCACAGATACGCAGTATTTT. This codes for CASSRLMGGTDTQYF.

The V call is TRBV20-1, the J call TRBJ2-3; the D gene is possibly TRBD2 (6 bases). Trimming took 6 bases from V and 5 from J, leaving 18 bases between them. Germline V gives CDR1 DFQATT, CDR2 SNEGSKA (reference sequence). This CDR3 spans 14 amino acids. This chain's CDR3 is CSARTTYEGDTQYF. CDR3 in DNA: TGCAGTGCCCGGACTACCTACGAGGGAGATACGCAGTATTTT.

This sequence joins TRBV7-9 and TRBJ2-7; TRBD1 matches at 7 bases. V lost 5 bases to trimming and J lost 2 bases; unmatched junction nucleotides: 6. The germline V gene has CDR1 SEHNR and CDR2 FQNEAQ (reference sequence). This CDR3 spans 14 amino acids. The CDR3 DNA reads as TGTGCCAGCAGCCGGACAGGTCACACCTACGAGCAGTACTTC. Its protein is CASSRTGHTYEQYF.

V usage is TRBV9 and J usage is TRBJ2-2; the D gene is possibly TRBD1 (5 bases). The CDR3 runs to 14 residues. The germline V gene has CDR1 SGDLS and CDR2 YYNGEE. With 0 bases removed from V and 5 bases from J, the gap between germline ends came to 8 bases. The CDR3 reads CASSVGRVTGELFF. In nucleotides, the CDR3 is TGTGCCAGCAGCGTAGGCAGGGTGACCGGGGAGCTGTTTTTT.